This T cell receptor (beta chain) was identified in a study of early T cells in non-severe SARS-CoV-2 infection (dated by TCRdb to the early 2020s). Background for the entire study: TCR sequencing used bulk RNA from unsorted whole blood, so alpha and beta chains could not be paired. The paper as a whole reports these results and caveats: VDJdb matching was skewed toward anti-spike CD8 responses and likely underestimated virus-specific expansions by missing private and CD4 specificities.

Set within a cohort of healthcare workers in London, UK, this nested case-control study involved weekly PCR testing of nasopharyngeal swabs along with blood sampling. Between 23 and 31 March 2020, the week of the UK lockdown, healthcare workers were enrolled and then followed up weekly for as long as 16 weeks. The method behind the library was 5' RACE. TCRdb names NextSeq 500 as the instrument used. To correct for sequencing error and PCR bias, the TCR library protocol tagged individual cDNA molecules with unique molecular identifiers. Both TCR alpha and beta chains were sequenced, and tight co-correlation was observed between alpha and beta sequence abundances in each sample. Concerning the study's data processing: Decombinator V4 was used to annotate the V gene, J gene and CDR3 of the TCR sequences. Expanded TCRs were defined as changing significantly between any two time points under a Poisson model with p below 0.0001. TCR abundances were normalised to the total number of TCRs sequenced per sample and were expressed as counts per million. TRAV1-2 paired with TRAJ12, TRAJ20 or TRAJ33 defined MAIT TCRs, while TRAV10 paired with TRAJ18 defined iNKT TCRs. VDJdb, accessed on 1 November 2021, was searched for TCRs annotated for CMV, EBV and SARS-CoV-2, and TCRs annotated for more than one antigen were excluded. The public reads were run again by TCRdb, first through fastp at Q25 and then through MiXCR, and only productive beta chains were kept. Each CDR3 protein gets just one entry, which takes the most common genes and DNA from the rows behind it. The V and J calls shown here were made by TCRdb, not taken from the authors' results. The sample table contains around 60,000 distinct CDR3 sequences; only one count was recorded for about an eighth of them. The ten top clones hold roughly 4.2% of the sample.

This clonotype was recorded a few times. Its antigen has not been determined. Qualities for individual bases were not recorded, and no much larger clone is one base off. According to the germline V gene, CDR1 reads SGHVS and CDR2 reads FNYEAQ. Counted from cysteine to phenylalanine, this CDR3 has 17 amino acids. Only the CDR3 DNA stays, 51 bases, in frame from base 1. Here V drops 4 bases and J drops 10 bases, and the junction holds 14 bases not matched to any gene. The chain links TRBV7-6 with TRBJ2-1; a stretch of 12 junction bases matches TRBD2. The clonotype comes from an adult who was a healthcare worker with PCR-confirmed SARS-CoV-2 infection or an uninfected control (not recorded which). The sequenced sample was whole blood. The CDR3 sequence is CASSSSTSGGTSVEQFF. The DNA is TGTGCCAGCAGCTCCTCGACTAGCGGGGGCACGTCAGTGGAGCAGTTCTTC.